The 20 T cell receptor beta chains below were found in one sample sequenced in a study of blood T cell repertoires in COVID-19. Profiling relied on immunoSEQ multiplex PCR, and the TCRdb table lists in-frame clones only, not all of them. Seen here are 60,000 to 90,000 clones, 70% to 90% observed once, and the top ten hold roughly 9.7%. The sample comprised peripheral blood. All receptors come from a man aged 60-69 years with COVID-19, enrolled during active disease.

V is TRBV30 and J is TRBJ1-6; 10 bases map to TRBD1. Trimming removed 2 bases from V and 7 bases from J; junction bases left unmatched: 5. The CDR3 totals 15 residues. Per the germline V gene, CDR1 is GTSNPN and CDR2 is SVGIG (reference sequence). The CDR3 DNA reads as TGTGCCTGGAGTCCGGGACAGGGGAGGAATTCACCCCTCCACTTT. Protein sequence: CAWSPGQGRNSPLHF.

V usage is TRBV4-2 and J usage is TRBJ2-1; 11 positions match TRBD1. The length of the CDR3 is 15 residues. Germline trimming cut 1 base from V and 8 bases from J; bases unmatched to any gene: 4. Germline-derived CDR1 and CDR2 are LGHNA and YNFKEQ. CDR3 nucleotide sequence: TGTGCCAGCAGCCAAGGGACAGGGGGCTTGGATGAGCAGTTCTTC. Its protein product is CASSQGTGGLDEQFF.

The V gene is TRBV10-3, the J gene TRBJ2-3; 10 positions agree with TRBD1. Losses at the gene ends were 5 bases for V and 2 bases for J; bases not matched to a gene: 4. This CDR3 comprises 15 residues. Germline CDR1 is ENHRY and CDR2 is SYGVKD. The CDR3, as DNA: TGTGCCATCAGTTGGACAGGGGGAAACACAGATACGCAGTATTTT. Protein sequence: CAISWTGGNTDTQYF.

The chain recombines TRBV12-5 with TRBJ2-2; D remains unclear. The germline V and J ends were trimmed by 2 bases and 2 bases, with 9 bases remaining between them. Looked up from germline, CDR1 is LGHNT and CDR2 is FRNRAP. The CDR3 sequence is 15 residues long. The CDR3 region has the DNA TGTGCTAGTGGTTTGAGTCTAGGCAACACCGGGGAGCTGTTTTTT. The encoded protein is CASGLSLGNTGELFF.

The rearrangement joins TRBV6-5 to TRBJ2-5, with a possible D match to TRBD2 (6 bases). Trimming removed 7 bases from V and 7 bases from J, with 19 bases in between. The CDR3 is 14 amino acids. Germline V CDR1 and CDR2: MNHEY, SVGAGI. The CDR3: CASTPPGEEVTQYF. The CDR3 nucleotides are TGTGCCAGCACTCCCCCGGGGGAGGAGGTGACCCAGTACTTC.

This rearrangement joins TRBV28 to TRBJ1-5, with unresolved D. Per the germline V gene, CDR1 is MDHEN and CDR2 is SYDVKM. The CDR3 spans 12 residues. V lost 5 bases and J 6 bases, leaving 8 bases between the germline ends. The CDR3 DNA follows: TGTGCCAGCAGTGAGGTTGGTCAGCCCCAGCATTTT. Translating it yields CASSEVGQPQHF.

The V call is TRBV5-4, the J call TRBJ2-2; D gene ambiguous. CDR3 size: 14 residues. The germline CDR1 and CDR2 sequences are SGHNT and YYREEE (reference sequence). Trimming cost V 4 bases and J 3 bases, with 10 bases left between them. In nucleotides, the CDR3 is TGTGCCAGCAGCCCCCTATTTTACACCGGGGAGCTGTTTTTT. The encoded protein is CASSPLFYTGELFF.

The rearrangement uses TRBV28 and TRBJ2-2, with 10 bases lining up with TRBD2. The CDR3 loop spans 17 amino acids. Germline V lookup: CDR1 MDHEN, CDR2 SYDVKM. V shed 5 bases, J shed 4 bases, and the junction held 10 bases outside the gene matches. This CDR3 reads CASSPSGGALVTGELFF. In DNA form, the CDR3 reads TGTGCCAGCAGTCCAAGCGGGGGGGCCTTAGTCACCGGGGAGCTGTTTTTT.

The chain combines TRBV6-5 with TRBJ1-1; D perhaps matches TRBD1 (6 bases). This CDR3 has 15 amino acids. V shed 0 bases and J shed 3 bases, with 11 bases lying between them. The germline gives CDR1 MNHEY, CDR2 SVGAGI. The CDR3 sequence is CASSYSLGAHTEAFF. DNA of the CDR3: TGTGCCAGCAGTTACTCGTTGGGGGCGCACACTGAAGCTTTCTTT.

The J gene is TRBJ1-5, the V gene TRBV30; the match to TRBD1 covers 8 bases. After removal of 0 bases from V and 9 bases from J, the junction contained 7 bases not matched to a gene. This CDR3 comprises 14 residues. Germline V gives CDR1 GTSNPN, CDR2 SVGIG (reference sequence). The CDR3: CAWSVDRGWGPQHF. In DNA, the CDR3 is TGTGCCTGGAGTGTAGACAGGGGCTGGGGGCCCCAGCATTTT.

A few counts support this clone. The gene calls are TRBV10-1 and TRBJ2-7, with D unclear. Germline CDR1 and CDR2: WNHNN and SYGVQD (reference sequence). The CDR3 length is 13 residues. V was clipped by 2 bases and J by 2 bases, with 7 bases between them. The CDR3 region has the DNA TGCGCCAGCAGTGAGGGCAGAACCTACGAGCAGTACTTC. Translating it yields CASSEGRTYEQYF.

The chain has TRBV5-3 and TRBJ1-5; a possible D gene is TRBD1 (6 bases). TRBV5-3 is recorded as an ORF, its role being uncertain. The CDR3 has 18 amino acids. The V end was cut by 4 bases, the J end by 3 bases, with 23 bases between. CDR3 sequence reads: CARSVETGQRTVNQPQHF. Here the CDR3 DNA reads TGTGCCAGAAGCGTGGAAACTGGACAGAGAACGGTCAATCAGCCCCAGCATTTT.

This chain links TRBV27 with TRBJ1-1, with D perhaps matching TRBD1 (6 bases). The CDR3 sequence is 12 residues long. Germline CDR1 and CDR2: MNHEY and SMNVEV (reference sequence). Trimming took 5 bases from V and 8 from J, leaving 12 bases between them. The CDR3 DNA reads TGTGCCAGCAGTGTATATGGACAGGAAGCTTTCTTT. Translated: CASSVYGQEAFF.

CDR3 region: CASMLSGGHDGYTF. The CDR3 nucleotides read TGTGCCAGCATGCTCTCCGGGGGGCATGATGGCTACACCTTC. This chain links TRBV2 with TRBJ1-2, with a possible D match to TRBD1 (6 bases). In germline, CDR1 is SNHLY, CDR2 FYNNEI. The CDR3 has 14 residues. Trimming removed 7 bases at V and 6 bases at J, with 18 bases between.

V and J are TRBV28 and TRBJ2-5; D possibly corresponds to TRBD1 (8 bases). The CDR3 length is 12 residues. CDR1 is MDHEN and CDR2 is SYDVKM in the germline V gene. The V and J ends lost 7 bases and 5 bases respectively, with 11 bases between them. The CDR3 DNA follows: TGTGCCAGCAAACAGGGGGGGGAGACCCAGTACTTC. Encoded protein: CASKQGGETQYF.

The chain couples TRBV5-1 to TRBJ1-2, with a tentative D call TRBD1 (6 bases). V dropped 0 bases and J dropped 5 bases, with 14 bases sitting between them. CDR1 SGHRS and CDR2 YFSETQ come from the germline V gene. The CDR3 is 15 amino acids. The CDR3 DNA reads TGCGCCAGCAGCTTGGATCTGGGGGCAATATATGGCTACACCTTC. Translated: CASSLDLGAIYGYTF.

This chain connects TRBV30 to TRBJ1-1; 8 bases map to TRBD1. The CDR3 covers 13 residues. Germline-derived CDR1 and CDR2 are GTSNPN and SVGIG (reference sequence). V lost 8 bases to trimming and J lost 2 bases; unmatched junction nucleotides: 7. CDR3 region: CAQDRGFNTEAFF. The CDR3 coding sequence is TGTGCCCAAGACAGGGGTTTCAACACTGAAGCTTTCTTT.

The V and J genes are TRBV5-4 and TRBJ1-1; no definite D call. V lost 0 bases to trimming and J lost 1 base, with 10 bases between them. Germline loops: CDR1 SGHNT, CDR2 YYREEE (reference sequence). The CDR3 has 15 amino acids. This chain's CDR3 is CASSLVTRQNTEAFF. For the CDR3, the DNA is TGTGCCAGCAGCTTGGTTACCCGACAGAACACTGAAGCTTTCTTT.

The V gene is TRBV5-6, the J gene TRBJ2-2, with D maybe TRBD1 (6 bases). Germline CDR1 SGHDT, CDR2 YYEEEE. There are 15 residues in the CDR3. V lost 2 bases, J lost 1 base, and 9 bases lay in between. CDR3 sequence reads: CASSFYRVNTGELFF. As DNA, the CDR3 is TGTGCCAGCAGCTTTTACAGGGTGAACACCGGGGAGCTGTTTTTT.

The chain recombines TRBV10-3 with TRBJ2-3, with TRBD2 as a possible D gene (5 bases). Trimming stripped 7 bases from V and 7 bases from J, with 12 bases between. From germline, CDR1 is ENHRY and CDR2 SYGVKD. The CDR3 totals 12 residues. CDR3 region: CAITGIDNTQYF. Written as DNA, the CDR3 is TGTGCCATCACCGGGATTGATAATACGCAGTATTTT.